Listed below are T cell receptor beta chains from one sample, sequenced in a study of shared clonotypes between healthy human individuals. Profiling relied on immunoSEQ multiplex PCR, and the TCRdb table lists in-frame clones only, not all of them. This table has about 2.4 million clones, roughly 93% appearing once. The sample comprised naive CD4+ T cells from PBMCs. These receptors originate from a man younger than 35 in good health. Some clones in this sample may be carry-over from other donors' samples. CDR3s include the opening cysteine and the closing phenylalanine or tryptophan. The order of the fields is D gene, J gene, clone size, V gene, CDR3 length, CDR3 DNA, CDR3 protein. D genes are given only for firm matches. Not every row has a clone size; where given, it reads once, few, many or a size class.

d_call: TRBD2
j_call: TRBJ2-1
clone_size: NA
v_call: TRBV6-5
cdr3_length: 14
cdr3_nt: TGTGCCAGCCCCCGTCGGCGGGAGTACAATGAGCAGTTCTTC
cdr3_aa: CASPRRREYNEQFF

d_call: TRBD2
j_call: TRBJ2-5
clone_size: NA
v_call: TRBV5-5
cdr3_length: 20
cdr3_nt: TGTGCCAGCAGCCTAGGGACAGGGGCTCTAGCGGGAGGGCCTTGGGAGACCCAGTACTTC
cdr3_aa: CASSLGTGALAGGPWETQYF

d_call: NA
j_call: TRBJ2-7
clone_size: NA
v_call: TRBV6-5
cdr3_length: 14
cdr3_nt: TGTGCCAGCAGTTACGAGGGGAAGTCCTACGAGCAGTACTTC
cdr3_aa: CASSYEGKSYEQYF

d_call: NA
j_call: TRBJ2-5
clone_size: NA
v_call: TRBV15
cdr3_length: 13
cdr3_nt: TGTGCCACCAGCAGAGCGTACCAAGAGACCCAGTACTTC
cdr3_aa: CATSRAYQETQYF

d_call: NA
j_call: TRBJ1-1
clone_size: NA
v_call: TRBV6-4
cdr3_length: 10
cdr3_nt: TGTGCCAGCAGACGAGTACTTGCTTTCTTT
cdr3_aa: CASRRVLAFF

d_call: NA
j_call: TRBJ1-1
clone_size: few
v_call: TRBV2
cdr3_length: 13
cdr3_nt: TGTGCCAGCACGGCGGGCATGAACACTGAAGCTTTCTTT
cdr3_aa: CASTAGMNTEAFF

d_call: TRBD1
j_call: TRBJ2-2
clone_size: NA
v_call: TRBV2
cdr3_length: 15
cdr3_nt: TGTGCCAGCAGGGACAGGCGGCCCTATGCCGGGGAGCTGTTTTTT
cdr3_aa: CASRDRRPYAGELFF

d_call: TRBD2
j_call: TRBJ2-5
clone_size: NA
v_call: TRBV7-9
cdr3_length: 16
cdr3_nt: TGTGCCAGCAGCTTCGGGACTAGCGGGAGTTTGGAGACCCAGTACTTC
cdr3_aa: CASSFGTSGSLETQYF

d_call: NA
j_call: TRBJ2-7
clone_size: NA
v_call: TRBV11-1
cdr3_length: 16
cdr3_nt: TGTGCCAGCAGCTTAGGTAGTCGGGGTATCCCCCACGAGCAGTACTTC
cdr3_aa: CASSLGSRGIPHEQYF

d_call: NA
j_call: TRBJ1-5
clone_size: NA
v_call: TRBV6-5
cdr3_length: 12
cdr3_nt: TGTGCCAGCAGTTCCTCCGGACAGCCCCAGCATTTT
cdr3_aa: CASSSSGQPQHF

d_call: NA
j_call: TRBJ1-2
clone_size: once
v_call: TRBV6-6
cdr3_length: 13
cdr3_nt: TGTGCCAGCAGTCCCACCGATAACTATGGCTACACCTTC
cdr3_aa: CASSPTDNYGYTF

d_call: NA
j_call: TRBJ2-1
clone_size: NA
v_call: TRBV5-1
cdr3_length: 17
cdr3_nt: TGCGCCAGCAGCGTAACCTTCTTAATCGGGTCCTACAATGAGCAGTTCTTC
cdr3_aa: CASSVTFLIGSYNEQFF

d_call: TRBD2
j_call: TRBJ2-7
clone_size: NA
v_call: TRBV5-1
cdr3_length: 14
cdr3_nt: TGCGCCAGCAGCCCGACTAGCGGGACTGGCGAGCAGTACTTC
cdr3_aa: CASSPTSGTGEQYF

d_call: NA
j_call: TRBJ2-7
clone_size: NA
v_call: TRBV19
cdr3_length: 13
cdr3_nt: TGTGCCAGTAGTGATAGGGTGCCCTACGAGCAGTACTTC
cdr3_aa: CASSDRVPYEQYF

d_call: TRBD1
j_call: TRBJ2-1
clone_size: NA
v_call: TRBV5-1
cdr3_length: 14
cdr3_nt: TGCGCCAGCAGCCACAACAGGGGGACAGATGAGCAGTTCTTC
cdr3_aa: CASSHNRGTDEQFF

d_call: NA
j_call: TRBJ2-3
clone_size: NA
v_call: TRBV10-2
cdr3_length: 14
cdr3_nt: TGCGCCAGCAGGGGGTGGGAGGGGGCAGATACGCAGTATTTT
cdr3_aa: CASRGWEGADTQYF

d_call: TRBD2
j_call: TRBJ2-4
clone_size: once
v_call: TRBV28
cdr3_length: 19
cdr3_nt: TGTGCCAGCAGTTCCCAATTATCGGGACTAGCACAGGCCAAAAACATTCAGTACTTC
cdr3_aa: CASSSQLSGLAQAKNIQYF

d_call: TRBD1
j_call: TRBJ1-4
clone_size: NA
v_call: TRBV28
cdr3_length: 16
cdr3_nt: TGTGCCAGCAGTTTCGTACAGGGGATGACTAATGAAAAACTGTTTTTT
cdr3_aa: CASSFVQGMTNEKLFF

d_call: NA
j_call: TRBJ1-1
clone_size: NA
v_call: TRBV5-5
cdr3_length: 17
cdr3_nt: TGTGCCAGCAGCTCCGGGTCCATTTTGACGGCGCGCACTGAAGCTTTCTTT
cdr3_aa: CASSSGSILTARTEAFF

d_call: NA
j_call: TRBJ2-2
clone_size: NA
v_call: TRBV9
cdr3_length: 16
cdr3_nt: TGTGCCAGCAGTCCTGATATCAGGGTACCCACCGGGGAGCTGTTTTTT
cdr3_aa: CASSPDIRVPTGELFF

d_call: NA
j_call: TRBJ2-7
clone_size: NA
v_call: TRBV28
cdr3_length: 15
cdr3_nt: TGTGCCAGCAGTCTTCCCGGGACGAAAACCTACGAGCAGTACTTC
cdr3_aa: CASSLPGTKTYEQYF

d_call: NA
j_call: TRBJ1-2
clone_size: NA
v_call: TRBV30
cdr3_length: 18
cdr3_nt: TGTGCCTGGAGTGTATTACGCCGCTCGTGGGGGGCTAACTATGGCTACACCTTC
cdr3_aa: CAWSVLRRSWGANYGYTF

d_call: TRBD1
j_call: TRBJ2-7
clone_size: NA
v_call: TRBV7-3
cdr3_length: 14
cdr3_nt: TGTGCCAGCAGGACCCCGGGACAGACCTACGAGCAGTACTTC
cdr3_aa: CASRTPGQTYEQYF

d_call: NA
j_call: TRBJ2-3
clone_size: NA
v_call: TRBV7-2
cdr3_length: 13
cdr3_nt: TGTGCCAGCAGCTTAATCGTGCCGGATACGCAGTATTTT
cdr3_aa: CASSLIVPDTQYF

d_call: NA
j_call: TRBJ2-7
clone_size: NA
v_call: TRBV11-2
cdr3_length: 13
cdr3_nt: TGTGCCAGCAGCTTAATAGGGAGCAACGAGCAGTACTTC
cdr3_aa: CASSLIGSNEQYF

d_call: TRBD2
j_call: TRBJ2-1
clone_size: NA
v_call: TRBV9
cdr3_length: 18
cdr3_nt: TGTGCCAGCAGCTTTTCGTCCTTAGCGGGGATGGGCTACAATGAGCAGTTCTTC
cdr3_aa: CASSFSSLAGMGYNEQFF

d_call: NA
j_call: TRBJ2-2
clone_size: NA
v_call: TRBV18
cdr3_length: 16
cdr3_nt: TGTGCCAGCTCACCATTGCTAGGCCTAAACACCGGGGAGCTGTTTTTT
cdr3_aa: CASSPLLGLNTGELFF

d_call: NA
j_call: TRBJ1-3
clone_size: NA
v_call: TRBV5-1
cdr3_length: 14
cdr3_nt: TGCGCCAGCAGCACCTCAGGGACTGGAAACACCATATATTTT
cdr3_aa: CASSTSGTGNTIYF

d_call: NA
j_call: TRBJ2-7
clone_size: once
v_call: TRBV29-1
cdr3_length: 15
cdr3_nt: TGCAGCGTTGAAGATCGCGGGACGTCGGCCTACGAGCAGTACTTC
cdr3_aa: CSVEDRGTSAYEQYF

d_call: NA
j_call: TRBJ1-3
clone_size: NA
v_call: TRBV25-1
cdr3_length: 16
cdr3_nt: TGTGCCAGCAGTGGCGAATTTCTGAGCTCTGGAAACACCATATATTTT
cdr3_aa: CASSGEFLSSGNTIYF

d_call: NA
j_call: TRBJ1-2
clone_size: NA
v_call: TRBV7-2
cdr3_length: 18
cdr3_nt: TGTGCCAGCAGCTTAGCTTCCGGGCCCTCCGGGACCAACTATGGCTACACCTTC
cdr3_aa: CASSLASGPSGTNYGYTF

d_call: NA
j_call: TRBJ1-2
clone_size: NA
v_call: TRBV7-3
cdr3_length: 17
cdr3_nt: TGTGCCAGCAGCTTATCTCCCGGGACTGAGAGCTACTATGGCTACACCTTC
cdr3_aa: CASSLSPGTESYYGYTF

d_call: TRBD1
j_call: TRBJ1-2
clone_size: NA
v_call: TRBV28
cdr3_length: 15
cdr3_nt: TGTGCCAGCACTCGGGATAGGACAGGGCCTTATGGCTACACCTTC
cdr3_aa: CASTRDRTGPYGYTF

d_call: TRBD1
j_call: TRBJ2-5
clone_size: NA
v_call: TRBV10-1
cdr3_length: 13
cdr3_nt: TGCGCCAGCAGTGGACAGGGGGGAGAGACCCAGTACTTC
cdr3_aa: CASSGQGGETQYF

d_call: NA
j_call: TRBJ1-1
clone_size: NA
v_call: TRBV19
cdr3_length: 12
cdr3_nt: TGTGCCAGTAGTGACAGATTCACTGAAGCTTTCTTT
cdr3_aa: CASSDRFTEAFF

d_call: NA
j_call: TRBJ1-3
clone_size: NA
v_call: TRBV28
cdr3_length: 12
cdr3_nt: TGTGCCAGCAGTTTGACGGGAAACACCATATATTTT
cdr3_aa: CASSLTGNTIYF

d_call: NA
j_call: TRBJ2-3
clone_size: NA
v_call: TRBV11-1
cdr3_length: 16
cdr3_nt: TGTGCCAGCAGCTTAGATCCTAGACCTAGCACAGATACGCAGTATTTT
cdr3_aa: CASSLDPRPSTDTQYF

d_call: NA
j_call: TRBJ1-1
clone_size: NA
v_call: TRBV7-8
cdr3_length: 14
cdr3_nt: TGTGCCAGCAGCTTAGTGGGTGGGAACACTGAAGCTTTCTTT
cdr3_aa: CASSLVGGNTEAFF

d_call: NA
j_call: TRBJ2-7
clone_size: NA
v_call: TRBV5-1
cdr3_length: 15
cdr3_nt: TGCGCCAGCAGCCAAGAGACAGGGACTTATTGGGAGCAGTACTTC
cdr3_aa: CASSQETGTYWEQYF

d_call: TRBD1
j_call: TRBJ1-2
clone_size: NA
v_call: TRBV5-1
cdr3_length: 15
cdr3_nt: TGCGCCAGCAGCCCCGGACAGGAGACCTCCTATGGCTACACCTTC
cdr3_aa: CASSPGQETSYGYTF

d_call: NA
j_call: TRBJ2-1
clone_size: once
v_call: TRBV14
cdr3_length: 14
cdr3_nt: TGTGCCAGCAGCCAAGGGTCCAGATACAATGAGCAGTTCTTC
cdr3_aa: CASSQGSRYNEQFF

d_call: TRBD1
j_call: TRBJ1-5
clone_size: few
v_call: TRBV27
cdr3_length: 14
cdr3_nt: TGTGCCAGCAGCACCGACAGGGGACATCAGCCCCAGCATTTT
cdr3_aa: CASSTDRGHQPQHF

d_call: NA
j_call: TRBJ1-5
clone_size: NA
v_call: TRBV6-1
cdr3_length: 12
cdr3_nt: TGTGCCAGCAGTCGTTCGTGGGGGCCCCAGCATTTT
cdr3_aa: CASSRSWGPQHF

d_call: TRBD2
j_call: TRBJ2-7
clone_size: NA
v_call: TRBV18
cdr3_length: 15
cdr3_nt: TGTGCCAGCTCACTGGGGCTAGCGGAGGTGTACGAGCAGTACTTC
cdr3_aa: CASSLGLAEVYEQYF

d_call: TRBD1
j_call: TRBJ2-5
clone_size: once
v_call: TRBV29-1
cdr3_length: 12
cdr3_nt: TGCAGCGGAAGACAGGGGGTGGAGACCCAGTACTTC
cdr3_aa: CSGRQGVETQYF

d_call: NA
j_call: TRBJ1-5
clone_size: NA
v_call: TRBV28
cdr3_length: 14
cdr3_nt: TGTGCCAGCAGTTTATTAGGCGCAGATCAGCCCCAGCATTTT
cdr3_aa: CASSLLGADQPQHF

d_call: NA
j_call: TRBJ1-2
clone_size: NA
v_call: TRBV29-1
cdr3_length: 10
cdr3_nt: TGCAGCTCCTATTCCTATGGCTACACCTTC
cdr3_aa: CSSYSYGYTF

d_call: NA
j_call: TRBJ1-4
clone_size: NA
v_call: TRBV5-1
cdr3_length: 14
cdr3_nt: TGCGCCAGCAGCTTGGAGGGACTCGGTGAAAAACTGTTTTTT
cdr3_aa: CASSLEGLGEKLFF

d_call: NA
j_call: TRBJ1-4
clone_size: NA
v_call: TRBV18
cdr3_length: 17
cdr3_nt: TGTGCCAGCTCACCCGGCGGGCAGAGCAATGTTAATGAAAAACTGTTTTTT
cdr3_aa: CASSPGGQSNVNEKLFF

d_call: TRBD2
j_call: TRBJ2-3
clone_size: NA
v_call: TRBV18
cdr3_length: 16
cdr3_nt: TGTGCCAGCTCACCAAAGGGTCGCGGGAGTACAGATACGCAGTATTTT
cdr3_aa: CASSPKGRGSTDTQYF

d_call: NA
j_call: TRBJ2-7
clone_size: NA
v_call: TRBV2
cdr3_length: 11
cdr3_nt: TGTGCCAGCGCAGTCAGCTACGAGCAGTACTTC
cdr3_aa: CASAVSYEQYF

d_call: NA
j_call: TRBJ2-1
clone_size: NA
v_call: TRBV27
cdr3_length: 13
cdr3_nt: TGTGCCAGCAGTCACACAGGGTACAATGAGCAGTTCTTC
cdr3_aa: CASSHTGYNEQFF

d_call: NA
j_call: TRBJ2-2
clone_size: NA
v_call: TRBV19
cdr3_length: 14
cdr3_nt: TGTGCCAGTAGTATATCTGTTAACACCGGGGAGCTGTTTTTT
cdr3_aa: CASSISVNTGELFF

d_call: NA
j_call: TRBJ1-5
clone_size: NA
v_call: TRBV4-1
cdr3_length: 16
cdr3_nt: TGCGCCAGCAGCCCCCTGGCCCAAGGTGGCAATCAGCCCCAGCATTTT
cdr3_aa: CASSPLAQGGNQPQHF

d_call: NA
j_call: TRBJ1-1
clone_size: once
v_call: TRBV5-1
cdr3_length: 13
cdr3_nt: TGCGCCAGCAGTCCACAGGGGAACACTGAAGCTTTCTTT
cdr3_aa: CASSPQGNTEAFF

d_call: NA
j_call: TRBJ2-5
clone_size: NA
v_call: TRBV7-8
cdr3_length: 14
cdr3_nt: TGTGCCAGCAGCTTCGCAATTAAAGGGGAGACCCAGTACTTC
cdr3_aa: CASSFAIKGETQYF

d_call: TRBD1
j_call: TRBJ2-5
clone_size: NA
v_call: TRBV6-1
cdr3_length: 15
cdr3_nt: TGTGCCAGCAGGCGGCCGGGACAGGGGAAGGAGACCCAGTACTTC
cdr3_aa: CASRRPGQGKETQYF

d_call: TRBD1
j_call: TRBJ1-5
clone_size: once
v_call: TRBV19
cdr3_length: 15
cdr3_nt: TGTGCCAGTATGGGGAGGGGACAGGGCAATCAGCCCCAGCATTTT
cdr3_aa: CASMGRGQGNQPQHF

d_call: NA
j_call: TRBJ1-4
clone_size: NA
v_call: TRBV9
cdr3_length: 14
cdr3_nt: TGTGCCAGCAGTGTGACTCCCGACAGTGAAAAACTGTTTTTT
cdr3_aa: CASSVTPDSEKLFF